This T cell receptor beta chain was recorded in a study of blood T cell repertoires in COVID-19. CDR1 is GTSNPN and CDR2 is SVGIG in the germline V gene (reference sequence). The CDR3 contains 14 residues. V was pared by 7 bases and J by 5 bases, with 15 bases between. This table comes from immunoSEQ multiplex PCR, and its TCRdb copy is limited to in-frame clones, with some not included. The sample lists around 180,000 clones, 80% to 90% seen once, with about a tenth in the top ten. This sequence was found in a human donor with active or convalescent COVID-19. The donor label of this sample is uncertain. The material sequenced was peripheral blood. This sequence joins TRBV30 and TRBJ1-6; a weak D match, TRBD1 (6 bases). CDR3 bases: TGTGCCTACCACCAGCGGACAGATAATTCACCCCTCCACTTT. This codes for CAYHQRTDNSPLHF.